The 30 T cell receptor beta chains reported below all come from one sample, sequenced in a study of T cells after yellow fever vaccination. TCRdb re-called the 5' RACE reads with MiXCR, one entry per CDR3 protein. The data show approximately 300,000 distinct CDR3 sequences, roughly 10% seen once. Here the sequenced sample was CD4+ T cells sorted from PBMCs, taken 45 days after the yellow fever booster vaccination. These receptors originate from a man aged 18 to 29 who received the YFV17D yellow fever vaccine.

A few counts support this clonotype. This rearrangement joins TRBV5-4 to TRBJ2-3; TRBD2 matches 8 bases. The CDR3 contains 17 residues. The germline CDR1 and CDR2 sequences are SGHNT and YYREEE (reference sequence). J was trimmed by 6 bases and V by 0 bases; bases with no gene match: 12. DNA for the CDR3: TGTGCCAGCAGCTTGGACCCCGGGACTAGTAGTATGGATACGCAGTATTTT. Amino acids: CASSLDPGTSSMDTQYF.

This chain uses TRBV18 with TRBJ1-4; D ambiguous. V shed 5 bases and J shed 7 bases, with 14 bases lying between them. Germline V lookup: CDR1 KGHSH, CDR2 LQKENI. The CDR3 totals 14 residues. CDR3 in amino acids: CASSARALGEKLFF. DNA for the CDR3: TGTGCCAGCTCAGCGAGGGCATTAGGTGAAAAACTGTTTTTT.

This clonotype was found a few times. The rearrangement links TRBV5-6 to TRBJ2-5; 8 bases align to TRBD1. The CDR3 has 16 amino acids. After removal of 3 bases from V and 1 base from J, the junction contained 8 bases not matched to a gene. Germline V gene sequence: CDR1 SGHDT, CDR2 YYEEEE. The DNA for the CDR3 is TGTGCCAGCAGCTCTCGAGGACAGGGCCGCCAAGAGACCCAGTACTTC. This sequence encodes CASSSRGQGRQETQYF.

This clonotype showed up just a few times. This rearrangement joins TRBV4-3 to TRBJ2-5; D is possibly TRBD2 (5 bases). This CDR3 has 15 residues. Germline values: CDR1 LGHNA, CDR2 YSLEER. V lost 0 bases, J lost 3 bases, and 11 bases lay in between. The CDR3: CASSQDVTEEETQYF. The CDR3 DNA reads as TGCGCCAGCAGCCAAGACGTAACGGAGGAAGAGACCCAGTACTTC.

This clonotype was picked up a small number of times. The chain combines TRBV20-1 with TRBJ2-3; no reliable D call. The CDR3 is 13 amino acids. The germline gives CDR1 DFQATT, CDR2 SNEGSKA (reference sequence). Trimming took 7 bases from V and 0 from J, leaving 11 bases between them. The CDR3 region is CSVFYPSTDTQYF. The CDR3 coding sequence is TGCAGTGTCTTCTACCCTAGCACAGATACGCAGTATTTT.

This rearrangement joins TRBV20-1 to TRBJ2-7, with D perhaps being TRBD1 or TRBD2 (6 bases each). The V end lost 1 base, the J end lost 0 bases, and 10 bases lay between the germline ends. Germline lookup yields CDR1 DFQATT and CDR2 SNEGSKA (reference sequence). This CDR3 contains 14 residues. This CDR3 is CSARVGGNSYEQYF. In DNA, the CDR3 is TGCAGTGCTAGAGTCGGGGGCAACTCCTACGAGCAGTACTTC.

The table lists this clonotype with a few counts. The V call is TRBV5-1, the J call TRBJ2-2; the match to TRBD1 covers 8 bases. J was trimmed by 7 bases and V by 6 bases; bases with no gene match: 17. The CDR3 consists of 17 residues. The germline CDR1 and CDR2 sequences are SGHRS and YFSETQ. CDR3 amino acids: CASTPNTQGARGGELFF. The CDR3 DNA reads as TGCGCCAGCACCCCCAATACTCAGGGGGCGCGTGGCGGGGAGCTGTTTTTT.

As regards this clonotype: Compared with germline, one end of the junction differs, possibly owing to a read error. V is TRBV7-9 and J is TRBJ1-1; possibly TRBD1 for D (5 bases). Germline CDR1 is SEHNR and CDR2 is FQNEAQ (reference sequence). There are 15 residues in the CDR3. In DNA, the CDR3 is TGTGCCAGCAGCTTAGCGGGGACCCTAAACAGTGAAGCTTTCTTT. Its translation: CASSLAGTLNSEAFF. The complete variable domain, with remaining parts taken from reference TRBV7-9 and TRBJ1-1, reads DTGVSQNPRHKITKRGQNVTFRCDPISEHNRLYWYRQTLGQGPEFLTYFQNEAQLEKSRLLSDRFSAERPKGSFSTLEIQRTEQGDSAMYLCASSLAGTLNSEAFFGQGTRLTVV.

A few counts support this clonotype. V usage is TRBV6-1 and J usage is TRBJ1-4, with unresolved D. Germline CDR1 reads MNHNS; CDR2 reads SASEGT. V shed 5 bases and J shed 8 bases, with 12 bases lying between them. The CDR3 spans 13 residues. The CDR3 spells CASSFDAEEKLFF. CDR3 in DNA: TGTGCCAGCAGTTTCGACGCAGAGGAAAAACTGTTTTTT.

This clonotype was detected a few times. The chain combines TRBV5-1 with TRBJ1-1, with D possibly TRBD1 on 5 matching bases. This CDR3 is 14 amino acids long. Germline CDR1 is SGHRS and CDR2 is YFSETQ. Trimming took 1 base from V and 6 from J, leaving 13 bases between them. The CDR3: CASSLLIGTPEAFF. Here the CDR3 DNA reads TGCGCCAGCAGCTTGTTGATAGGGACTCCTGAAGCTTTCTTT.

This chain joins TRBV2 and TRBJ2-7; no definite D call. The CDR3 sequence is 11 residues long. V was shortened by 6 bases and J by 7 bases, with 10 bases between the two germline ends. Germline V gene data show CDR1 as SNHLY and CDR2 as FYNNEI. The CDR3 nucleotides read TGTGCCAGCAGAGCGTCCGCTGAGCAGTACTTC. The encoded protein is CASRASAEQYF.

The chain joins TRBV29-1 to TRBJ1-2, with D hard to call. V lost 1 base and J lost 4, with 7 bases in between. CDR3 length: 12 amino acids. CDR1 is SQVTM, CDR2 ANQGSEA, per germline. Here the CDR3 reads CSVEARGYGYTF. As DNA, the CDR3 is TGCAGCGTTGAAGCTCGCGGCTATGGCTACACCTTC.

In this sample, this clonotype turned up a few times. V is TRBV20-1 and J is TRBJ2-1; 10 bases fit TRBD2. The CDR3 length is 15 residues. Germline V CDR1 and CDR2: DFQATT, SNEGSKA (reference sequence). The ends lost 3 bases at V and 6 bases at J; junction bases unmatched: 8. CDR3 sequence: CSARGTSGVSNEQFF. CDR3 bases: TGCAGTGCTAGGGGAACTAGCGGGGTGTCCAATGAGCAGTTCTTC.

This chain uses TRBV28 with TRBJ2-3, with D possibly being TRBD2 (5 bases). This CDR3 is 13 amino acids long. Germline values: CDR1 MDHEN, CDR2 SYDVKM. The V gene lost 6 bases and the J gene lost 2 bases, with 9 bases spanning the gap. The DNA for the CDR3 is TGTGCCAGCAGGAGGGTGGTCACAGATACGCAGTATTTT. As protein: CASRRVVTDTQYF.

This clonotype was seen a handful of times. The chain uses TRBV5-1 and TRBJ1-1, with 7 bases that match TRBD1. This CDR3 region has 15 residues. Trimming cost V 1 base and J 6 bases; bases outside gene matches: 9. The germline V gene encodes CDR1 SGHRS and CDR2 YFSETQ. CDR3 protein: CASSLLQGGESEAFF. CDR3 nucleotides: TGCGCCAGCAGCTTGCTCCAGGGGGGAGAGTCTGAAGCTTTCTTT.

This CDR3 is CASSVVGSPNTEAFF. CDR3 sequence (DNA): TGTGCCAGCAGCGTAGTCGGTAGTCCGAACACTGAAGCTTTCTTT. The chain is built from TRBV9 and TRBJ1-1; D unresolved. The CDR3 has 15 amino acids. V gave up 0 bases and J gave up 1 base, with 10 bases separating them. CDR1 is SGDLS and CDR2 is YYNGEE in the germline V gene.

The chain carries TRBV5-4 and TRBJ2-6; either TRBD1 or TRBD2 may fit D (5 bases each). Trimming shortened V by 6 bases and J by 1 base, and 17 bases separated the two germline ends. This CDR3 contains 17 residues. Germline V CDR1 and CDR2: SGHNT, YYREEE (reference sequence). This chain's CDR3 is CASTVPGRGSGANVLTF. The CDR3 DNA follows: TGTGCCAGCACCGTCCCGGGACGGGGATCTGGGGCCAACGTCCTGACTTTC.

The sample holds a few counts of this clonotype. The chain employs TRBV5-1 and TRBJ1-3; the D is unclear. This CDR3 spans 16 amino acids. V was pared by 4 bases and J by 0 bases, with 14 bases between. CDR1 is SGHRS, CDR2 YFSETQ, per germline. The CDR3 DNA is TGCGCCAGCAGCACCTACGGCGAGAGCTCTGGAAACACCATATATTTT. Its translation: CASSTYGESSGNTIYF.

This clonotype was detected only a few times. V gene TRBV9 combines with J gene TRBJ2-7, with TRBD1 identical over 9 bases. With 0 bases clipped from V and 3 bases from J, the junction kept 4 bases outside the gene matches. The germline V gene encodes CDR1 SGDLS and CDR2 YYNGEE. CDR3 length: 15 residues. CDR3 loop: CASSVGGTGIYEQYF. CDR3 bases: TGTGCCAGCAGCGTAGGGGGGACAGGGATCTACGAGCAGTACTTC.

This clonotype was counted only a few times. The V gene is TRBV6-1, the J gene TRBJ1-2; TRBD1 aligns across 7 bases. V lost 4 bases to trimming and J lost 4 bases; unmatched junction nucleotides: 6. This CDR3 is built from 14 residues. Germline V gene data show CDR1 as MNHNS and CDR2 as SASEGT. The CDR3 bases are TGTGCCAGCAGTGGGACGGGACAGCCCTATGGCTACACCTTC. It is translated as CASSGTGQPYGYTF.

The CDR3 spells CASSPPGQAYNEQFF. The CDR3 DNA sequence: TGTGCCAGCAGTCCCCCGGGACAGGCGTACAATGAGCAGTTCTTC. This rearrangement joins TRBV28 to TRBJ2-1; TRBD1 aligns across 8 bases. V was pared by 5 bases and J by 4 bases, with 7 bases of the junction left unmatched. This CDR3 has 15 amino acids. Germline lookup yields CDR1 MDHEN and CDR2 SYDVKM.

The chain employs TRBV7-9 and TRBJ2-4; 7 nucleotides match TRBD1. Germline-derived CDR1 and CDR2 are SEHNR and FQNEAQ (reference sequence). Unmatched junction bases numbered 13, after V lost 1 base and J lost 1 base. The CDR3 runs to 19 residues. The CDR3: CASSLVIGQAAKAKNIQYF. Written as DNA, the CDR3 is TGTGCCAGCAGCTTAGTTATCGGACAGGCTGCTAAGGCCAAAAACATTCAGTACTTC.

The CDR3 nucleotides are TGTGCCAGCAAAAGGGACGGGGATCAGCCCCAGCATTTT. Its translation is CASKRDGDQPQHF. This chain connects TRBV6-2 or TRBV6-3 to TRBJ1-5; TRBD1 might be the D (5 bases). Germline values: CDR1 MNHEY, CDR2 SVGEGT. Trimming left V 7 bases short and J 5 bases short, with 12 bases between. The CDR3 spans 13 residues.

CDR3 amino acids: CSASTGWGDTEAFF. The CDR3 DNA follows: TGCAGTGCCAGCACAGGGTGGGGCGACACTGAAGCTTTCTTT. The chain couples TRBV20-1 to TRBJ1-1; perhaps TRBD1 as D (6 bases). Trimming took off 6 bases at V and 3 bases at J, with 17 bases between the two ends. The germline V gene encodes CDR1 DFQATT and CDR2 SNEGSKA (reference sequence). CDR3 length: 14 amino acids.

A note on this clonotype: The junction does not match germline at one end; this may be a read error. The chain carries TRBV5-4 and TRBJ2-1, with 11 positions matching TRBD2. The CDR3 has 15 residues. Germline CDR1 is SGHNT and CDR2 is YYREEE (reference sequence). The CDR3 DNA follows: TGTGCCAGCAGCTCAGAGGCCTTTAGCGGGGGGGAGCACTTCTTC. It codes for CASSSEAFSGGEHFF.

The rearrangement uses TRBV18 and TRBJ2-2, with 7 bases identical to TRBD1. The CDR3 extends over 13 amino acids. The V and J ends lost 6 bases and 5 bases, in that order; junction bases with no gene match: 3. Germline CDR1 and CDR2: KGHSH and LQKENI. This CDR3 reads CASSTGETGELFF. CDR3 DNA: TGTGCCAGCTCTACAGGGGAAACCGGGGAGCTGTTTTTT.

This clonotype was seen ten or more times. CDR3 DNA sequence: TGTGCCAGCAGTTTATTGGGGGCCCAAGCTTTCTTT. Amino acids: CASSLLGAQAFF. The chain couples TRBV12-3 or TRBV12-4 to TRBJ1-1; TRBD1 is a possible D gene (6 bases). The length of the CDR3 is 12 residues. Deletions cut 2 bases from V and 9 bases from J, with 10 bases between.

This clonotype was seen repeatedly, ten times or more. The CDR3 DNA sequence: TGCGCCAGCAGCCACGGACTCATAGCTGGATGGGAGCTGTTTTTT. Protein sequence: CASSHGLIAGWELFF. The chain links TRBV4-1 to TRBJ2-2; tentative D call: TRBD2 (5 bases). CDR3 length equals 15 residues. The V gene's germline CDR1 is MGHRA and CDR2 YSYEKL. Deletions cut 3 bases from V and 9 bases from J, with 17 bases between.

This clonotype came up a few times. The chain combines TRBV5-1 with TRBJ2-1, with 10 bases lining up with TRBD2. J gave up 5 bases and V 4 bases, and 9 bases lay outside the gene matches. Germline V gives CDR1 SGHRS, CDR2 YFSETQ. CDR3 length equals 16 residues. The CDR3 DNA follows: TGCGCCAGCAGCCCTCCTGGGACTAGCGTCCACAATGAGCAGTTCTTC. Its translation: CASSPPGTSVHNEQFF.

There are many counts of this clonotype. The CDR3 coding sequence is TGTGCCACAAATCGAGCGGGGAGGGGGTCGAATGAGCAGTTCTTC. Translated: CATNRAGRGSNEQFF. The chain links TRBV5-6 to TRBJ2-1, with D tentatively TRBD2 (7 bases). V shed 9 bases and J shed 7 bases, with 23 bases lying between them. The V gene's germline CDR1 is SGHDT and CDR2 YYEEEE. The length of the CDR3 is 15 residues. Full variable domain (rest looked up from reference TRBV5-6 and TRBJ2-1): DAGVTQSPTHLIKTRGQQVTLRCSPKSGHDTVSWYQQALGQGPQFIFQYYEEEERQRGNFPDRFSGHQFPNYSSELNVNALLLGDSALYLCATNRAGRGSNEQFFGPGTRLTVL.